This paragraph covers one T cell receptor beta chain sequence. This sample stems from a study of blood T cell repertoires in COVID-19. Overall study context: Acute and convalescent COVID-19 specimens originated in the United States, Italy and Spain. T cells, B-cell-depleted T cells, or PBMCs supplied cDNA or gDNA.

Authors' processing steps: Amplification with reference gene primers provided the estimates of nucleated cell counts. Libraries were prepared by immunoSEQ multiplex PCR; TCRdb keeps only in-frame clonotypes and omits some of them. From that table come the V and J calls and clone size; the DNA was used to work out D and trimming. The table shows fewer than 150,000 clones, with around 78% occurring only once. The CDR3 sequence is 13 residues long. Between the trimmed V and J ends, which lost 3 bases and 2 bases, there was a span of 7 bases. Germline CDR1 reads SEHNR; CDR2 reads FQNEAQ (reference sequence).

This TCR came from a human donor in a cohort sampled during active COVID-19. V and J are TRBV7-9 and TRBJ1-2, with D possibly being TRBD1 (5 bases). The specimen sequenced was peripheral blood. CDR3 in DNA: TGTGCCAGCAGCTTGACAGAAAACTATGGCTACACCTTC. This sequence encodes CASSLTENYGYTF.